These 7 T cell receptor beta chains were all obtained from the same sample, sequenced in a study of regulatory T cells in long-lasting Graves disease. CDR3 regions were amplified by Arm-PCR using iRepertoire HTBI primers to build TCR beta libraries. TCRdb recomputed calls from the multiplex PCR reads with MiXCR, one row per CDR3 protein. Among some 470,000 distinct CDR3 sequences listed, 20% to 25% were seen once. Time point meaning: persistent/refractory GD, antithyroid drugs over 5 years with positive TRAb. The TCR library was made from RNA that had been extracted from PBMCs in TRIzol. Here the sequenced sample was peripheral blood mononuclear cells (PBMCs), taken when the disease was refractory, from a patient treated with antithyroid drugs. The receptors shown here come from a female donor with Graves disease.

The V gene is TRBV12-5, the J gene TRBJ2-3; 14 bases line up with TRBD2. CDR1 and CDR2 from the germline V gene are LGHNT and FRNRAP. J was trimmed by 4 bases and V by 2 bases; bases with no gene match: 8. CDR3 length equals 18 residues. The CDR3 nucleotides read TGTGCTAGTGGTTTGCCGTCTAGACTAGCGGGAGGGGCAGATACGCAGTATTTT. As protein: CASGLPSRLAGGADTQYF.

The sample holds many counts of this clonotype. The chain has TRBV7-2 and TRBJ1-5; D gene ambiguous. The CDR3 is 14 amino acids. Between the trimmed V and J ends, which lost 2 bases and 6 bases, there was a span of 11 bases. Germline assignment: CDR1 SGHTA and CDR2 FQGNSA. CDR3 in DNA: TGTGCCAGCAGCTTACTTATGTCCAGTCAGCCCCAGCATTTT. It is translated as CASSLLMSSQPQHF.

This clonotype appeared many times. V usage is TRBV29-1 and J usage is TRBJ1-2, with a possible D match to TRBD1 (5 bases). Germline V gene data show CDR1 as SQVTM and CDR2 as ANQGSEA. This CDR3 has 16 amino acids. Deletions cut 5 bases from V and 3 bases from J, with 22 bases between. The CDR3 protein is CSVLTFDLQGDYGYTF. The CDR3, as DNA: TGCAGCGTTCTTACTTTCGACTTACAAGGGGACTATGGCTACACCTTC. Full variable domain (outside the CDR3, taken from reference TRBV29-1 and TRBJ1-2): SAVISQKPSRDICQRGTSLTIQCQVDSQVTMMFWYRQQPGQSLTLIATANQGSEATYESGFVIDKFPISRPNLTFSTLTVSNMSPEDSSIYLCSVLTFDLQGDYGYTFGSGTRLTVV.

Written as DNA, the CDR3 is TGTGCCAGCAGCTTAATTCAAGGCACCGGGGAGCTGTTTTTT. Translated, it gives CASSLIQGTGELFF. The rearrangement joins TRBV7-2 to TRBJ2-2; D call uncertain. There are 14 residues in the CDR3. The V end lost 2 bases, the J end lost 4 bases, and 8 bases lay between the germline ends. The germline CDR1 and CDR2 sequences are SGHTA and FQGNSA.

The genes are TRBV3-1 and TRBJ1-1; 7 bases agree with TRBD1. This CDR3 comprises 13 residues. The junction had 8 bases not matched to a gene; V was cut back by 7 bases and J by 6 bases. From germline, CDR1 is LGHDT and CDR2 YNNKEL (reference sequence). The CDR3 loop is CASTTPGQSEAFF. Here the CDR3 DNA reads TGTGCCAGCACCACACCGGGACAGTCTGAAGCTTTCTTT.

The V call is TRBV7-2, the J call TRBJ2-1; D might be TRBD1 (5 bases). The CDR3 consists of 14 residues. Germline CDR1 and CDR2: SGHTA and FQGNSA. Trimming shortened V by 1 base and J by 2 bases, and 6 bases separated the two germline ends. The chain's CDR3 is CASSLEGAYNEQFF. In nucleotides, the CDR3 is TGTGCCAGCAGCTTAGAAGGGGCCTACAATGAGCAGTTCTTC.

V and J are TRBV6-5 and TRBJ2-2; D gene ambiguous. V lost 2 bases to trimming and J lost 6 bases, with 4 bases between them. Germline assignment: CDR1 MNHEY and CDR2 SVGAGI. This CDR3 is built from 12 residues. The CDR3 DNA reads TGTGCCAGCAGTTACAGGCCCGGGGAGCTGTTTTTT. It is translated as CASSYRPGELFF.